This T cell receptor (beta chain) was recovered during a study of blood T cells in healthy people across ages. It was with a sample-barcoded 5' primer and a J-beta primer mix that a second PCR of roughly 7 to 12 cycles was run. TCRdb ran MiXCR on the 5' RACE reads and lists one entry per CDR3 protein. The sample holds approximately 600,000 distinct CDR3 sequences, roughly 58% seen once. CDR1 is SQVTM and CDR2 is ANQGSEA in the germline V gene. CDR3 length equals 11 residues. Trimming stripped 4 bases from V and 3 bases from J, with 6 bases between. This TCR was sampled from a man in his sixties in good health. The V and J genes are TRBV29-1 and TRBJ2-5; D gene uncertain. The material sequenced was blood. The CDR3 nucleotides read TGCAGCGTTGTGCCTGAAGAGACCCAGTACTTC. This encodes CSVVPEETQYF.